The 22 T cell receptor beta chains in this list originate from one sample, sequenced in a study of healthy donors' naive CD4 and CD8 T cells. A linear amplification protocol produced the TCR libraries from 500 ng of total RNA. TCRdb redid the calling of the reads with MiXCR, one entry per CDR3 protein. The sample yields roughly 200,000 distinct CDR3 sequences, nearly 75% seen once. The sequenced sample was naive CD4+ and CD8+ T cells sorted from blood, pooled from several donors. These receptors were collected from a pool of human donors in good health; the sample pools cells from several healthy donors.

This chain connects TRBV14 to TRBJ2-1; TRBD2 aligns across 8 bases. V shed 3 bases, J shed 9 bases, and the junction held 7 bases outside the gene matches. CDR1 is SGHDN and CDR2 is FVKESK in the germline V gene. The CDR3 is 14 amino acids. CDR3 nucleotide sequence: TGTGCCAGCAGCCAGGAGACTAGCGATCTTGAGCAGTTCTTC. It codes for CASSQETSDLEQFF.

V is TRBV19 and J is TRBJ2-6, with D possibly matching TRBD1 (5 bases). Germline V gives CDR1 LNHDA, CDR2 SQIVND (reference sequence). V lost 5 bases and J 3 bases, leaving 14 bases between the germline ends. The length of the CDR3 is 16 residues. For the CDR3, the DNA is TGTGCCAGTAGTTCAGGACAAGGCTTTGGGGCCAACGTCCTGACTTTC. This translates into CASSSGQGFGANVLTF.

The CDR3 protein is CSALLGASYEQYF. The CDR3 region has the DNA TGCAGCGCCCTGTTAGGGGCATCCTACGAGCAGTACTTC. The chain carries TRBV29-1 and TRBJ2-7; a possible D gene is TRBD1 (5 bases). The CDR3 spans 13 residues. V lost 7 bases and J lost 1, with 14 bases in between. The germline V gene encodes CDR1 SQVTM and CDR2 ANQGSEA.

The chain combines TRBV19 with TRBJ2-3; TRBD2 is a possible D gene (5 bases). Trimming stripped 10 bases from V and 7 bases from J, with 15 bases between. This CDR3 contains 12 residues. From germline, CDR1 is LNHDA and CDR2 SQIVND (reference sequence). The CDR3 sequence is CATTRGLNTQYF. The CDR3, as DNA: TGTGCCACCACGAGAGGACTGAATACGCAGTATTTT.

The rearrangement links TRBV29-1 to TRBJ2-3; D is possibly TRBD2 (6 bases). CDR1 SQVTM and CDR2 ANQGSEA come from the germline V gene. V lost 6 bases and J lost 2, with 12 bases in between. This CDR3 comprises 13 residues. The CDR3 region is CSVRLEHTDTQYF. CDR3 DNA: TGCAGCGTCAGACTAGAACACACAGATACGCAGTATTTT.

The J gene is TRBJ2-7, the V gene TRBV6-6, with a possible D match to TRBD1 (6 bases). Trimming left V 3 bases short and J 2 bases short, with 14 bases between. The CDR3 has 15 amino acids. CDR1 is MNHNY and CDR2 is SVGAGI in the germline V gene (reference sequence). The CDR3 sequence: CASSYSTDRPYEQYF. The DNA of the CDR3 is TGTGCCAGCAGTTATTCCACGGACAGACCCTACGAGCAGTACTTC.

The J gene is TRBJ2-5, the V gene TRBV29-1; TRBD2 matches at 8 bases. V was pared by 7 bases and J by 1 base, with 5 bases of the junction left unmatched. Germline assignment: CDR1 SQVTM and CDR2 ANQGSEA. The CDR3 is 13 residues long. The DNA of the CDR3 is TGCAGCGCCGAGACTAGCGTCCAAGAGACCCAGTACTTC. As protein: CSAETSVQETQYF.

This clonotype was found a few times. The chain has TRBV29-1 and TRBJ2-5; weak D call: TRBD2 (6 bases). Per germline, CDR1 SQVTM and CDR2 ANQGSEA. Trimming took 7 bases from V and 1 from J, leaving 19 bases between them. The CDR3 covers 15 residues. The CDR3 loop reads CSATDGGRGQETQYF. In nucleotides, the CDR3 is TGCAGCGCAACGGACGGGGGAAGAGGCCAAGAGACCCAGTACTTC.

This clonotype appeared a few times. The chain joins TRBV11-2 to TRBJ2-1; possible D gene TRBD1, 6 bases. CDR1 and CDR2 from the germline V gene are SGHAT and FQNNGV. Trimming stripped 5 bases from V and 2 bases from J, with 10 bases between. The CDR3 totals 14 residues. DNA of the CDR3: TGTGCCAGCAGCCCAAACAGGGCCTACAATGAGCAGTTCTTC. Amino acid sequence: CASSPNRAYNEQFF. Using reference TRBV11-2 and TRBJ2-1 for the parts outside the CDR3, the full variable domain is EAGVAQSPRYKIIEKRQSVAFWCNPISGHATLYWYQQILGQGPKLLIQFQNNGVVDDSQLPKDRFSAERLKGVDSTLKIQPAKLEDSAVYLCASSPNRAYNEQFFGPGTRLTVL.

This chain joins TRBV10-2 and TRBJ2-1, with 11 bases aligning to TRBD1. The CDR3 consists of 14 residues. The V gene's germline CDR1 is WSHSY and CDR2 SAAADI. The ends lost 7 bases at V and 9 bases at J; junction bases unmatched: 8. The CDR3 sequence is CASTPGTGGSEQFF. In DNA form, the CDR3 reads TGCGCCAGCACTCCCGGGACAGGGGGAAGTGAGCAGTTCTTC.

The sample holds a few counts of this clonotype. The chain employs TRBV6-6 and TRBJ2-1, with a weak D call TRBD2 (6 bases). This CDR3 region has 12 residues. V was shortened by 2 bases and J by 9 bases, with 8 bases between the two germline ends. Germline-derived CDR1 and CDR2 are MNHNY and SVGAGI (reference sequence). The CDR3 region is CASSYVGGEQFF. The CDR3 DNA follows: TGTGCCAGCAGTTACGTGGGAGGTGAGCAGTTCTTC.

The CDR3 coding sequence is TGTGCCTGGGCCCCGGGAAGCCGCTCCTACAATGAGCAGTTCTTC. This sequence encodes CAWAPGSRSYNEQFF. The rearrangement joins TRBV30 to TRBJ2-1, with D possibly matching TRBD2 (5 bases). This CDR3 has 15 amino acids. V shed 5 bases and J shed 0 bases, with 14 bases lying between them. Germline values: CDR1 GTSNPN, CDR2 SVGIG (reference sequence).

This clonotype was seen many times. This chain uses TRBV29-1 with TRBJ2-7; 9 positions match TRBD1. The CDR3 consists of 13 residues. V lost 4 bases and J lost 0; bases outside the gene matches: 1. The V gene's germline CDR1 is SQVTM and CDR2 ANQGSEA. The CDR3: CSVGTGVSYEQYF. CDR3 DNA: TGCAGCGTTGGGACAGGGGTCTCCTACGAGCAGTACTTC.

This clonotype occurred a few times. The chain carries TRBV29-1 and TRBJ2-3; unclear D gene. Germline CDR1 reads SQVTM; CDR2 reads ANQGSEA. The CDR3 has 12 residues. The V end was cut by 4 bases, the J end by 0 bases, with 5 bases between. The CDR3 loop reads CSVGISTDTQYF. In DNA form, the CDR3 reads TGCAGCGTTGGAATCAGCACAGATACGCAGTATTTT.

The chain joins TRBV6-1 to TRBJ2-1; the D gene is possibly TRBD1 (5 bases). The ends were cut back, 5 bases at V and 14 bases at J, with 28 bases in the middle. The CDR3 has 16 residues. The germline V gene has CDR1 MNHNS and CDR2 SASEGT. CDR3: CASSSKFQGFLGTKFF. The CDR3 DNA sequence: TGTGCCAGCAGTTCCAAATTTCAGGGATTTCTGGGTACGAAGTTCTTC.

The gene calls are TRBV6-5 and TRBJ1-3; 7 nucleotides line up with TRBD1. The CDR3 contains 15 residues. Germline V gene lookup returns CDR1 MNHEY and CDR2 SVGAGI. Trimming took 5 bases from V and 8 from J; bases not matched to a gene: 12. In nucleotides, the CDR3 is TGTGCCAGCAGTCCACAGGGGTCTGGGGCGTACACCATATATTTT. Protein sequence: CASSPQGSGAYTIYF.

The genes are TRBV29-1 and TRBJ2-7; TRBD1 matches at 8 bases. The J segment lost 3 bases and the V segment lost 4 bases, leaving 11 bases of the junction unmatched. Germline CDR1 reads SQVTM; CDR2 reads ANQGSEA. The CDR3 totals 15 residues. CDR3: CSVVPGQGPNYEQYF. CDR3 nucleotide sequence: TGCAGCGTTGTACCCGGACAGGGACCCAACTACGAGCAGTACTTC.

This clonotype was picked up a small number of times. DNA of the CDR3: TGTGCCACCCAGCGGACCTCCTACGAGCAGTACTTC. It encodes CATQRTSYEQYF. J is TRBJ2-7 and V is TRBV27, with a tentative D call TRBD2 (5 bases). This CDR3 contains 12 residues. Trimming took off 10 bases at V and 0 bases at J, with 10 bases between the two ends. Germline lookup yields CDR1 MNHEY and CDR2 SMNVEV (reference sequence).

The chain employs TRBV7-9 and TRBJ2-7; 11 bases fit TRBD2. CDR3 length: 15 amino acids. Per the germline V gene, CDR1 is SEHNR and CDR2 is FQNEAQ (reference sequence). V lost 5 bases, J lost 4 bases, and 7 bases stayed unmatched. The DNA for the CDR3 is TGTGCCAGCAGCCCCGGGGTAGCGGGAGGGTACGAGCAGTACTTC. It encodes CASSPGVAGGYEQYF.

The chain carries TRBV7-2 and TRBJ2-7; D gene unclear. CDR3 size: 15 residues. The germline V gene encodes CDR1 SGHTA and CDR2 FQGNSA. V was pared by 4 bases and J by 3 bases, with 16 bases between. The CDR3 DNA follows: TGTGCCAGCAGCTACCGTACTCCTCCCCGCTACGAGCAGTACTTC. Its translation is CASSYRTPPRYEQYF.

The chain employs TRBV5-1 and TRBJ2-1, with TRBD2 matching 8 bases. The CDR3 runs 13 residues. After removal of 4 bases from V and 13 bases from J, the junction contained 10 bases not matched to a gene. CDR1 is SGHRS, CDR2 YFSETQ, per germline. The CDR3 region is CASSPGSLAGQFF. The CDR3, as DNA: TGCGCCAGCAGCCCGGGATCCCTAGCGGGCCAGTTCTTC.

To note about this clonotype: Relative to the germline gene, one junction end is altered; a read error may explain this. The chain employs TRBV10-3 and TRBJ2-3; D may be TRBD1 (6 bases). From germline, CDR1 is ENHRY and CDR2 SYGVKD. This CDR3 has 15 residues. CDR3: CVIKDSPLKGNTQYF. CDR3 in DNA: TGTGTCATCAAGGACAGTCCACTAAAGGGGAATACGCAGTATTTT.